This record concerns one T cell receptor beta chain sequence. The CDR3 loop spans 13 amino acids. The V and J ends lost 5 bases and 6 bases respectively, with 10 bases between them. The data derive from a study of CD8 T cells in ankylosing spondylitis. MiXCR was run by TCRdb on the 5' RACE reads, yielding one entry per CDR3 protein. The sample lists approximately 210,000 distinct CDR3 sequences, roughly 13% occurring once. This clonotype was sampled from a male donor with ankylosing spondylitis or in good health (not recorded which). The sequenced sample consisted of blood, either unsorted or a sorted T cell fraction (not recorded which). V and J are TRBV12-3 or TRBV12-4 and TRBJ2-2; D is unresolved. The CDR3 region has the DNA TGTGCCAGCAGTGAGGTGCTACCCGGGGAGCTGTTTTTT. It is translated as CASSEVLPGELFF.